A single sample is the source of the 23 T cell receptor beta chains below, sequenced in a study of identical twins. TCRdb independently ran MiXCR on the 5' RACE reads; one entry per CDR3 protein. Among a few hundred thousand distinct CDR3 sequences, 7.5% to 9.5% were seen once, and the ten largest hold under 7.5%. This sample was shared with a second study, whose subject was yellow fever vaccine responses in identical twins.

Material: CD8+ T cells sorted from blood. The receptors stem from a woman aged 18-29 years in good health.

This clonotype appeared a few times. The chain joins TRBV6-4 to TRBJ2-2; 10 bases align to TRBD2. V gave up 0 bases and J gave up 7 bases; unmatched junction bases: 11. The CDR3 consists of 18 residues. CDR1 MRHNA and CDR2 SNTAGT come from the germline V gene. DNA of the CDR3: TGTGCCAGCAGTGACTCTGCTGAGAGCGGGAGGGCCGTCGGGGAGCTGTTTTTT. It encodes CASSDSAESGRAVGELFF.

The chain combines TRBV29-1 with TRBJ2-7; 11 bases map to TRBD2. The CDR3 contains 12 residues. Trimming removed 7 bases from V and 5 bases from J; junction bases left unmatched: 4. Germline-derived CDR1 and CDR2 are SQVTM and ANQGSEA. This CDR3 is CSAQTSGDEQYF. In DNA, the CDR3 is TGCAGCGCCCAGACTAGCGGGGACGAGCAGTACTTC.

In its sample, this clonotype was seen a few times. The chain employs TRBV27 and TRBJ1-1; unclear D gene. Per germline, CDR1 MNHEY and CDR2 SMNVEV (reference sequence). The CDR3 runs to 14 residues. V gave up 5 bases and J gave up 1 base, with 11 bases separating them. The CDR3 sequence: CASSPQRENTEAFF. CDR3 bases: TGTGCCAGCAGTCCCCAAAGGGAGAACACTGAAGCTTTCTTT.

There are a few counts of this clonotype. This sequence joins TRBV11-1 and TRBJ2-3; possible D gene TRBD1, 6 bases. V was clipped by 4 bases and J by 5 bases, with 25 bases between them. This CDR3 is 18 amino acids long. Germline loops: CDR1 SGHAT, CDR2 FQDESV (reference sequence). CDR3 loop: CASSSTFLKTGDIDTQYF. As DNA, the CDR3 is TGTGCCAGCAGCTCTACCTTCCTTAAGACAGGCGATATAGATACGCAGTATTTT.

The sample holds many counts of this clonotype. This chain uses TRBV14 with TRBJ1-2, with 8 positions matching TRBD1. The germline V gene encodes CDR1 SGHDN and CDR2 FVKESK. V lost 0 bases and J lost 4; bases outside the gene matches: 4. The CDR3 totals 15 residues. CDR3 sequence reads: CASSQDAGGIYGYTF. The CDR3 nucleotides are TGTGCCAGCAGCCAAGATGCAGGGGGCATCTATGGCTACACCTTC. Based on the CDR3 plus reference TRBV14 and TRBJ1-2, the full variable domain is EAGVTQFPSHSVIEKGQTVTLRCDPISGHDNLYWYRRVMGKEIKFLLHFVKESKQDESGMPNNRFLAERTGGTYSTLKVQPAELEDSGVYFCASSQDAGGIYGYTFGSGTRLTVV.

Remarks on this clonotype: This may be a read error, as it is one base from a much larger clone. The V and J genes are TRBV5-1 and TRBJ2-5; a possible D gene is TRBD2 (5 bases). The V and J ends lost 0 bases and 4 bases respectively, with 19 bases between them. The CDR3 runs to 17 residues. The germline gives CDR1 SGHRS, CDR2 YFSETQ. The CDR3 DNA reads TGCGCCAGCAGCTTGGCAAGAGCGGACGGGTTGCGAGAGACCCAGTACTTC. Translation gives CASSLARADGLRETQYF.

This chain connects TRBV2 to TRBJ2-5; a possible D gene is TRBD1 (5 bases). Trimming took 5 bases from V and 3 from J, leaving 19 bases between them. This CDR3 has 16 amino acids. Germline assignment: CDR1 SNHLY and CDR2 FYNNEI. CDR3 coding DNA: TGTGCCAGCAGTACCTCAGGGTACTCATGGAAAGAGACCCAGTACTTC. This encodes CASSTSGYSWKETQYF. Filled out from reference TRBV2 and TRBJ2-5, the complete variable domain reads EPEVTQTPSHQVTQMGQEVILRCVPISNHLYFYWYRQILGQKVEFLVSFYNNEISEKSEIFDDQFSVERPDGSNFTLKIRSTKLEDSAMYFCASSTSGYSWKETQYFGPGTRLLVL.

Ten or more counts support this clonotype. The chain uses TRBV24-1 and TRBJ2-1, with 11 bases matching TRBD1. Trimming at V came to 5 bases and at J to 7 bases, leaving 3 bases not matched to a gene. From germline, CDR1 is KGHDR and CDR2 SFDVKD. The CDR3 length is 14 residues. CDR3 loop: CATSGDRGDNEQFF. The CDR3 region has the DNA TGTGCCACCAGTGGGGACAGGGGGGATAATGAGCAGTTCTTC.

This clonotype has at least ten counts. The chain is built from TRBV7-9 and TRBJ1-5; D unclear. Germline values: CDR1 SEHNR, CDR2 FQNEAQ (reference sequence). Trimming shortened V by 5 bases and J by 4 bases, and 6 bases separated the two germline ends. The CDR3 is made up of 12 amino acids. The DNA of the CDR3 is TGTGCCAGCAGCCCCGAAAATCAGCCCCAGCATTTT. It codes for CASSPENQPQHF. The full variable domain, its missing parts supplied by reference TRBV7-9 and TRBJ1-5, is DTGVSQNPRHKITKRGQNVTFRCDPISEHNRLYWYRQTLGQGPEFLTYFQNEAQLEKSRLLSDRFSAERPKGSFSTLEIQRTEQGDSAMYLCASSPENQPQHFGDGTRLSIL.

This chain connects TRBV4-3 to TRBJ2-7, with TRBD1 matching 7 bases. This CDR3 spans 14 amino acids. Germline V CDR1 and CDR2: LGHNA, YSLEER. V dropped 3 bases and J dropped 2; count of bases not matched to a gene: 4. This CDR3 reads CASSHGTETYEQYF. The CDR3 nucleotides read TGCGCCAGCAGCCATGGGACAGAGACCTACGAGCAGTACTTC.

This clonotype was recorded a few times. In DNA form, the CDR3 reads TGTGCCATCAGTGATCGAATCGGCGGGAGGTCCTACGAGCAGTACTTC. It codes for CAISDRIGGRSYEQYF. This chain connects TRBV10-3 to TRBJ2-7, with 8 bases matching TRBD2. The CDR3 sequence is 16 residues long. Trimming removed 3 bases from V and 1 base from J; junction bases left unmatched: 8. CDR1 ENHRY and CDR2 SYGVKD come from the germline V gene.

This chain uses TRBV27 with TRBJ2-1; unclear D gene. V lost 4 bases and J lost 6, with 13 bases in between. This CDR3 region has 14 residues. The germline CDR1 and CDR2 sequences are MNHEY and SMNVEV (reference sequence). CDR3 region: CASSWTTPSNEQFF. CDR3 nucleotides: TGTGCCAGCAGTTGGACGACCCCGTCCAATGAGCAGTTCTTC.

The chain links TRBV5-1 to TRBJ2-2, with unresolved D. Trimming took off 4 bases at V and 3 bases at J, with 10 bases between the two ends. This CDR3 contains 14 residues. CDR1 and CDR2 (germline): SGHRS, YFSETQ. CDR3: CASSEARHTGELFF. The CDR3 nucleotides read TGCGCCAGCAGCGAGGCCCGTCACACCGGGGAGCTGTTTTTT.

This clonotype was picked up many times. The chain has TRBV6-5 and TRBJ2-7; D not resolved. This CDR3 contains 13 residues. Deletions cut 2 bases from V and 1 base from J, with 6 bases between. Germline loops: CDR1 MNHEY, CDR2 SVGAGI. The CDR3 spells CASSYGYSYEQYF. CDR3 sequence (DNA): TGTGCCAGCAGTTACGGGTATTCCTACGAGCAGTACTTC.

The chain links TRBV2 to TRBJ1-5; 10 nucleotides match TRBD1. V lost 6 bases and J lost 10; bases outside the gene matches: 9. The CDR3 has 14 residues. In germline, CDR1 is SNHLY, CDR2 FYNNEI. CDR3 nucleotides: TGTGCCAGCAGCCGGGGACAGGGGAAGGATCCCCAGCATTTT. It encodes CASSRGQGKDPQHF.

This clonotype was detected a few times. The V call is TRBV6-2 or TRBV6-3, the J call TRBJ2-2; D is undetermined. The germline V and J ends were trimmed by 4 bases and 4 bases, with 7 bases remaining between them. Germline CDR1 reads MNHEY; CDR2 reads SVGEGT. CDR3 length equals 13 residues. CDR3 protein: CASSSRVTGELFF. In nucleotides, the CDR3 is TGTGCCAGCAGTTCACGGGTCACCGGGGAGCTGTTTTTT.

This clonotype was recorded at least ten times. The V call is TRBV9, the J call TRBJ2-1; D is undetermined. Trimming left V 0 bases short and J 3 bases short, with 7 bases between. CDR1 SGDLS and CDR2 YYNGEE come from the germline V gene. This CDR3 region has 14 residues. The CDR3 loop reads CASSVATVYNEQFF. In DNA form, the CDR3 reads TGTGCCAGCAGCGTAGCTACCGTCTACAATGAGCAGTTCTTC. The full variable domain, completed using reference TRBV9 and TRBJ2-1, is DSGVTQTPKHLITATGQRVTLRCSPRSGDLSVYWYQQSLDQGLQFLIQYYNGEERAKGNILERFSAQQFPDLHSELNLSSLELGDSALYFCASSVATVYNEQFFGPGTRLTVL.

The genes are TRBV20-1 and TRBJ2-1, with unresolved D. CDR3 length: 11 residues. Germline values: CDR1 DFQATT, CDR2 SNEGSKA (reference sequence). The V gene lost 3 bases and the J gene lost 2 bases, with 2 bases spanning the gap. The DNA for the CDR3 is TGCAGTGCTAGGGCCTACAATGAGCAGTTCTTC. It translates to CSARAYNEQFF.

The rearrangement joins TRBV20-1 to TRBJ2-3; 12 bases are a match to TRBD2. V trimming: 0 bases; J trimming: 5 bases; junction bases outside the gene matches: 9. The CDR3 runs 17 residues. In germline, CDR1 is DFQATT, CDR2 SNEGSKA (reference sequence). This CDR3 reads CSARDRLAGGPGDTQYF. The CDR3 DNA sequence: TGCAGTGCTAGAGATCGTCTAGCGGGGGGGCCTGGAGATACGCAGTATTTT.

This chain links TRBV5-1 with TRBJ2-3, with 7 bases aligning to TRBD1. The V and J ends lost 1 base and 1 base, in that order; junction bases with no gene match: 3. Germline CDR1 is SGHRS and CDR2 is YFSETQ. The CDR3 loop spans 15 amino acids. CDR3 in DNA: TGCGCCAGCAGCTTGACAGGGGAGCGCACAGATACGCAGTATTTT. This translates into CASSLTGERTDTQYF.

In its sample, this clonotype was seen many times. The chain joins TRBV5-1 to TRBJ2-5; D perhaps matches TRBD2 (6 bases). V lost 5 bases and J lost 0, with 17 bases in between. Germline values: CDR1 SGHRS, CDR2 YFSETQ. The CDR3 extends over 16 amino acids. The CDR3 is CASSLEGPPYQETQYF. CDR3 coding DNA: TGCGCCAGCAGTCTGGAGGGACCTCCGTACCAAGAGACCCAGTACTTC.

This clonotype appeared many times. The chain employs TRBV20-1 and TRBJ1-1; TRBD1 might be the D (6 bases). This CDR3 spans 13 amino acids. The germline V gene encodes CDR1 DFQATT and CDR2 SNEGSKA (reference sequence). Trimming removed 3 bases from V and 1 base from J, with 9 bases in between. The CDR3 region has the DNA TGCAGTGCTAGGATGACAGGGAACACTGAAGCTTTCTTT. It yields the protein CSARMTGNTEAFF.

A few counts support this clonotype. The rearrangement uses TRBV20-1 and TRBJ2-3, with 10 bases lining up with TRBD2. V lost 0 bases, J lost 3 bases, and 9 bases stayed unmatched. This CDR3 contains 17 residues. Looked up from germline, CDR1 is DFQATT and CDR2 is SNEGSKA (reference sequence). The CDR3, as DNA: TGCAGTGCTAGAGATCTGGAACTAGCGGGGAGGACAGATACGCAGTATTTT. The encoded protein is CSARDLELAGRTDTQYF.